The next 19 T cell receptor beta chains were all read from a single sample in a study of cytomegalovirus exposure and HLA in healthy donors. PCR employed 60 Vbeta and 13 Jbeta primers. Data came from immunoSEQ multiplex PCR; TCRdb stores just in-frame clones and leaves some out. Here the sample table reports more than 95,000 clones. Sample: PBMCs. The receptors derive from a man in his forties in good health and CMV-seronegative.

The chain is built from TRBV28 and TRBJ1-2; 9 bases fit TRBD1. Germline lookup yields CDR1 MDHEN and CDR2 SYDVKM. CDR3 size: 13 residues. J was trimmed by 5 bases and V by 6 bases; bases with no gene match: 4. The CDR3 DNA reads TGTGCCAGCAGCCCCGACAGGGGGTATGGCTACACCTTC. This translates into CASSPDRGYGYTF.

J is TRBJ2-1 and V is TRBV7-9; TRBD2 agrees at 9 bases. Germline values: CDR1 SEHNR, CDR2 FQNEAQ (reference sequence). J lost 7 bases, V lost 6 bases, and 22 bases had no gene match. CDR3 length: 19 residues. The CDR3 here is CASSPPGGEREARVNEQFF. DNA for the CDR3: TGTGCCAGCAGTCCTCCGGGGGGGGAGCGGGAGGCCCGTGTGAATGAGCAGTTCTTC.

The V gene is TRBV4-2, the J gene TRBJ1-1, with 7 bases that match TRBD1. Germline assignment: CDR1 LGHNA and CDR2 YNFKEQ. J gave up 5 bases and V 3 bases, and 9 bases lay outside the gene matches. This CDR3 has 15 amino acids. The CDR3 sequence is CASSQKDRVQTEAFF. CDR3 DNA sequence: TGTGCCAGCAGCCAGAAAGACAGGGTACAAACTGAAGCTTTCTTT.

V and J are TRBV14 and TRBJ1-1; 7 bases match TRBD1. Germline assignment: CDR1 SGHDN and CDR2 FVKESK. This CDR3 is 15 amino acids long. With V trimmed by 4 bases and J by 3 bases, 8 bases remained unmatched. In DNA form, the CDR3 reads TGTGCCAGCAGCCCCCGGGACAGCTTATACACTGAAGCTTTCTTT. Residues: CASSPRDSLYTEAFF.

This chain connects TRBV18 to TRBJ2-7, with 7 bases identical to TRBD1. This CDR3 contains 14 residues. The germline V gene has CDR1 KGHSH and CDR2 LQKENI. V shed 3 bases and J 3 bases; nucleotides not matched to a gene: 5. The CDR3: CASSPTGLLYEQYF. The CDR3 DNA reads TGTGCCAGCTCACCGACAGGGCTCCTCTACGAGCAGTACTTC.

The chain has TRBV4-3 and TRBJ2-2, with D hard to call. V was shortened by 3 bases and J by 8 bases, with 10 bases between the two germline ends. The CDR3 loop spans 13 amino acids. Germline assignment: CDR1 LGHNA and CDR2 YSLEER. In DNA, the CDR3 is TGCGCCAGCAGCCAGGGCCTTATGGGGGAGCTGTTTTTT. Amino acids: CASSQGLMGELFF.

CDR3 sequence (DNA): TGTGCCAGCAGGGAAACAGGGTCAGATACGCAGTATTTT. Amino acid sequence: CASRETGSDTQYF. The chain links TRBV27 to TRBJ2-3, with a possible D match to TRBD1 (6 bases). The germline gives CDR1 MNHEY, CDR2 SMNVEV (reference sequence). Trimming took off 6 bases at V and 4 bases at J, with 11 bases between the two ends. The CDR3 sequence is 13 residues long.

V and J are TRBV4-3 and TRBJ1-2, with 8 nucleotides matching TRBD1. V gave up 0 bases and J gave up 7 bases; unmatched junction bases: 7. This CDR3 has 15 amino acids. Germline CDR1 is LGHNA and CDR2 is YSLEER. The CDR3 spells CASSQDVQGAGGYTF. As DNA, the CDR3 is TGCGCCAGCAGCCAAGATGTGCAGGGGGCGGGTGGCTACACCTTC.

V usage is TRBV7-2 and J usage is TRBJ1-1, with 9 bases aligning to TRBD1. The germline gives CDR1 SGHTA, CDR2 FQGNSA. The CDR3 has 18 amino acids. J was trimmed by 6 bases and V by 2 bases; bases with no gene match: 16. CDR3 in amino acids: CASSLRWDRVFGGAEAFF. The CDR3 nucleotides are TGTGCCAGCAGCTTACGGTGGGACAGGGTCTTCGGGGGCGCTGAAGCTTTCTTT.

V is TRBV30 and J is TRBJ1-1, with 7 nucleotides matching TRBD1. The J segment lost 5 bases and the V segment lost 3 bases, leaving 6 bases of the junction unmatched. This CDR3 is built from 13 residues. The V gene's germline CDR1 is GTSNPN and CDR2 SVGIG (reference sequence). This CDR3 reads CAWSTQTGTEAFF. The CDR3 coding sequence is TGTGCCTGGAGCACCCAGACAGGGACTGAAGCTTTCTTT. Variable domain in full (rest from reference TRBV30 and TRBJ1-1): SQTIHQWPATLVQPVGSPLSLECTVEGTSNPNLYWYRQAAGRGLQLLFYSVGIGQISSEVPQNLSASRPQDRQFILSSKKLLLSDSGFYLCAWSTQTGTEAFFGQGTRLTVV.

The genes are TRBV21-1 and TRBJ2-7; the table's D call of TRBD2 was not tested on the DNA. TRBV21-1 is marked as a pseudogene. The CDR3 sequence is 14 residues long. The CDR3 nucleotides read TGTGCCAGCAGCAAGGAGAGAGGGATCCACGAGCAGTACTTC. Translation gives CASSKERGIHEQYF.

The chain's CDR3 is CASSLNSQPQHF. The DNA for the CDR3 is TGTGCCAGCAGCTTAAATTCGCAGCCCCAGCATTTT. The chain has TRBV7-2 and TRBJ1-5; D is uncertain. Trimming cost V 2 bases and J 7 bases, with 6 bases left between them. This CDR3 has 12 residues. Germline CDR1 is SGHTA and CDR2 is FQGNSA. Complete variable domain (other parts from reference TRBV7-2 and TRBJ1-5): GAGVSQSPSNKVTEKGKDVELRCDPISGHTALYWYRQSLGQGLEFLIYFQGNSAPDKSGLPSDRFSAERTGGSVSTLTIQRTQQEDSAVYLCASSLNSQPQHFGDGTRLSIL.

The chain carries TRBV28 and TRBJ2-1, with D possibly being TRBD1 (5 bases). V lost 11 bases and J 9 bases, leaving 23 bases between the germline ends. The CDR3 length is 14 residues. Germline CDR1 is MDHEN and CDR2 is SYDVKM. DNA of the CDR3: TGTGCCCACTCCCAGGGCCCGCGGATCGCTGAGCAGTTCTTC. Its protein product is CAHSQGPRIAEQFF.

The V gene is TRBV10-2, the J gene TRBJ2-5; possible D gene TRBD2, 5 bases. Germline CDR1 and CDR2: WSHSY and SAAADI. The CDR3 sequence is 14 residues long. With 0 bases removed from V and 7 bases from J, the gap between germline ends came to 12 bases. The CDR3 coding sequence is TGCGCCAGCAGTGAGTCTGGGGTTCGGGGGACCCAGTACTTC. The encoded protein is CASSESGVRGTQYF.

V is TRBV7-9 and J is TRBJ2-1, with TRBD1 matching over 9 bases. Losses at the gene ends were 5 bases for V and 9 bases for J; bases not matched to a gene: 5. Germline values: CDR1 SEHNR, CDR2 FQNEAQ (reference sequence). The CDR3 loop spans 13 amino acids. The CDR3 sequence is CASSQDRGREQFF. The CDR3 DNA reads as TGTGCCAGCAGCCAGGACAGGGGCCGTGAGCAGTTCTTC.

For the CDR3, the DNA is TGTGCCAGCAGCGCGGGGGACAGGACTAACTATGGCTACACCTTC. It translates to CASSAGDRTNYGYTF. The chain employs TRBV7-8 and TRBJ1-2; 8 bases align to TRBD1. Germline trimming cut 5 bases from V and 0 bases from J; bases unmatched to any gene: 5. The V gene's germline CDR1 is SGHVS and CDR2 FQNEAQ. There are 15 residues in the CDR3.

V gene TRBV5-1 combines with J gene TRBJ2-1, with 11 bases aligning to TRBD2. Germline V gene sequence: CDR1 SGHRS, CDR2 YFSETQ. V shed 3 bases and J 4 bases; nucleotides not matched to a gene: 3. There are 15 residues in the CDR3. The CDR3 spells CASSWGTSGYNEQFF. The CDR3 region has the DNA TGCGCCAGCAGCTGGGGGACTAGCGGTTACAATGAGCAGTTCTTC.

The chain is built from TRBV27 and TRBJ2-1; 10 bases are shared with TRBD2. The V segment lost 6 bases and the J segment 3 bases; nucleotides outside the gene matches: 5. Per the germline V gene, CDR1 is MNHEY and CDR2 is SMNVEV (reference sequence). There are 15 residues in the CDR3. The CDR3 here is CASRVGLADYNEQFF. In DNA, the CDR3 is TGTGCCAGCAGAGTCGGACTAGCGGACTACAATGAGCAGTTCTTC.

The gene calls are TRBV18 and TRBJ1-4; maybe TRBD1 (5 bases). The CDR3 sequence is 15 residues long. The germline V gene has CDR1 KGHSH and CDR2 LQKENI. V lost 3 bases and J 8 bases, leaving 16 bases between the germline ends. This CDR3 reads CASSPDLSGNEKLFF. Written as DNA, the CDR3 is TGTGCCAGCTCACCGGATTTATCAGGGAACGAAAAACTGTTTTTT.